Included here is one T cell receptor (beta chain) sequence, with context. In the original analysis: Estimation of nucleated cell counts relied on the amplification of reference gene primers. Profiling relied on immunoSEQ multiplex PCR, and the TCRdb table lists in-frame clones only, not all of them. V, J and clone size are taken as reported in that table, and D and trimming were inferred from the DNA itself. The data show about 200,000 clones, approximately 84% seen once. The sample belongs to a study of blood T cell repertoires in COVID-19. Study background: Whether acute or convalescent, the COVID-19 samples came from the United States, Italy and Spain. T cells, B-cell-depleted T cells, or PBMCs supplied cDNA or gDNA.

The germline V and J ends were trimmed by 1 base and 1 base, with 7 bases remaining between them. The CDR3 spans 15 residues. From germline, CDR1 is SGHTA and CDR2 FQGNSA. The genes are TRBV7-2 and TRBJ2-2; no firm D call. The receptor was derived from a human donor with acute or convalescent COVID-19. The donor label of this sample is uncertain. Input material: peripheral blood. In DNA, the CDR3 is TGTGCCAGCAGCTTAGGCCTAATGAACACCGGGGAGCTGTTTTTT. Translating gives CASSLGLMNTGELFF.